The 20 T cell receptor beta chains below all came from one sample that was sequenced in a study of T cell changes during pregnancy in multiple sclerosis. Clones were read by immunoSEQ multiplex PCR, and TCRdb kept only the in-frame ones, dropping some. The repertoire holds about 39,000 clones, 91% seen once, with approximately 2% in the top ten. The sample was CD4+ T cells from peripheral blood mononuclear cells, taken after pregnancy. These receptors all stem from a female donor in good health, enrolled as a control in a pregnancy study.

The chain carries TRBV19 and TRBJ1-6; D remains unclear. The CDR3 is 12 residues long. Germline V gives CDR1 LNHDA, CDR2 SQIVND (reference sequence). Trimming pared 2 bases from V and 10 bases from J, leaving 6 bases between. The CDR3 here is CASSISKSPLHF. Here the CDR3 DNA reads TGTGCCAGTAGTATATCTAAGTCACCCCTCCACTTT.

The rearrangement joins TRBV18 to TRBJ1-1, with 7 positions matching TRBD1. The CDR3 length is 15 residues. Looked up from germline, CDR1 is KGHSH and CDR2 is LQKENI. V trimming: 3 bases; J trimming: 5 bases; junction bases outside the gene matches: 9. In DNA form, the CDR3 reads TGTGCCAGCTCACCTAGAAGGGGGCGAGAGACTGAAGCTTTCTTT. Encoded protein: CASSPRRGRETEAFF. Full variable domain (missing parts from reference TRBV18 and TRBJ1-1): NAGVMQNPRHLVRRRGQEARLRCSPMKGHSHVYWYRQLPEEGLKFMVYLQKENIIDESGMPKERFSAEFPKEGPSILRIQQVVRGDSAAYFCASSPRRGRETEAFFGQGTRLTVV.

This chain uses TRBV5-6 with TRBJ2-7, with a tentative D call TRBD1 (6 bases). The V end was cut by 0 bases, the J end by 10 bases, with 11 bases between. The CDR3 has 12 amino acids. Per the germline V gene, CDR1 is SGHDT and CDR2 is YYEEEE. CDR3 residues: CASSLGTDYQYF. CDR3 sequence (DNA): TGTGCCAGCAGCTTGGGGACAGATTACCAGTACTTC.

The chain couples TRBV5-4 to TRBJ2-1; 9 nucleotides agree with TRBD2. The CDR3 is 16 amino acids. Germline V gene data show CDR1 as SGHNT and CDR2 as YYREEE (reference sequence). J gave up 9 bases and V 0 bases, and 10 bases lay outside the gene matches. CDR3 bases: TGTGCCAGCAGCTTGGAAGGACTAGCGCCCTTTCCTGAGCAGTTCTTC. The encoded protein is CASSLEGLAPFPEQFF.

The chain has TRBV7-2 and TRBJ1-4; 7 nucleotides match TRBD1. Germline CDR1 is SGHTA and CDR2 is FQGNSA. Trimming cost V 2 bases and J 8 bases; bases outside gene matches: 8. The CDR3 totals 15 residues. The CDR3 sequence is CASSLQTGFGEKLFF. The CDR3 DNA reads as TGTGCCAGCAGCTTACAGACAGGGTTTGGGGAAAAACTGTTTTTT. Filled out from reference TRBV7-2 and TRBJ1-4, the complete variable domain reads GAGVSQSPSNKVTEKGKDVELRCDPISGHTALYWYRQSLGQGLEFLIYFQGNSAPDKSGLPSDRFSAERTGGSVSTLTIQRTQQEDSAVYLCASSLQTGFGEKLFFGSGTQLSVL.

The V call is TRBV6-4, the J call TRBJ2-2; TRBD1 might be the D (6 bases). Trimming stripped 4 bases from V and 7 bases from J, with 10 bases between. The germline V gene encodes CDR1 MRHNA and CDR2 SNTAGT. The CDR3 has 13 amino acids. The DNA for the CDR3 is TGTGCCAGCAGTGCACAGGGTAACGGGGAGCTGTTTTTT. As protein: CASSAQGNGELFF.

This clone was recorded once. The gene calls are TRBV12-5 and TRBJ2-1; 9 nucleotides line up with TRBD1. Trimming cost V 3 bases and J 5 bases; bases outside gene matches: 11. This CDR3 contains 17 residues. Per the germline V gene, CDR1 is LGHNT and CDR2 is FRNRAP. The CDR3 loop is CASGFDSWDREDNEQFF. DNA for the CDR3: TGTGCTAGTGGTTTCGATAGTTGGGACAGGGAGGACAATGAGCAGTTCTTC.

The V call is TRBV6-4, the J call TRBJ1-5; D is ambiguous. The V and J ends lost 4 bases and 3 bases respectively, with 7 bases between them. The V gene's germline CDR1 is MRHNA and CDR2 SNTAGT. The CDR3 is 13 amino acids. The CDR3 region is CASSVEHNQPQHF. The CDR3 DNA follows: TGTGCCAGCAGTGTGGAGCACAATCAGCCCCAGCATTTT.

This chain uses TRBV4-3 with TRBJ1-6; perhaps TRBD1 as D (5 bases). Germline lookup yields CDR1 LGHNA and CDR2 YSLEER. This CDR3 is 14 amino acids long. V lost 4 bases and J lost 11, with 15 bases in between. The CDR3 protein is CASSRRAGMTPLHF. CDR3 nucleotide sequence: TGCGCCAGCAGCCGGAGGGCAGGGATGACACCCCTCCACTTT.

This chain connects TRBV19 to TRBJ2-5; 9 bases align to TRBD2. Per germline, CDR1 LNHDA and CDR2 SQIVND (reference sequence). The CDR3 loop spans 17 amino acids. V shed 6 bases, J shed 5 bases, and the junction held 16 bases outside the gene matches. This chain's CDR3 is CASSQASGRNPRETQYF. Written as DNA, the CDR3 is TGTGCCAGTAGCCAGGCAAGCGGGAGGAACCCGCGGGAGACCCAGTACTTC.

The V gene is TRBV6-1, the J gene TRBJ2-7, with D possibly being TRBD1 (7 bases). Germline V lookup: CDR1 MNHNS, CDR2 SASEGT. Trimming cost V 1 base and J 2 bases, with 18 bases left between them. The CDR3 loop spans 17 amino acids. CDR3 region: CASSEGAGGRPPYEQYF. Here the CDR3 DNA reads TGTGCCAGCAGTGAAGGAGCAGGGGGGCGACCTCCCTACGAGCAGTACTTC.

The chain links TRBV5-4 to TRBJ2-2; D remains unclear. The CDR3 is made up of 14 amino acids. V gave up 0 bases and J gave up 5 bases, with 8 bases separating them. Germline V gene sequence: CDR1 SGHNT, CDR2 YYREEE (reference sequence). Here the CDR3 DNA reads TGTGCCAGCAGCTTGGATGAGATAACCGGGGAGCTGTTTTTT. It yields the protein CASSLDEITGELFF. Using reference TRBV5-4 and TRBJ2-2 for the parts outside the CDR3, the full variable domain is ETGVTQSPTHLIKTRGQQVTLRCSSQSGHNTVSWYQQALGQGPQFIFQYYREEENGRGNFPPRFSGLQFPNYSSELNVNALELDDSALYLCASSLDEITGELFFGEGSRLTVL.

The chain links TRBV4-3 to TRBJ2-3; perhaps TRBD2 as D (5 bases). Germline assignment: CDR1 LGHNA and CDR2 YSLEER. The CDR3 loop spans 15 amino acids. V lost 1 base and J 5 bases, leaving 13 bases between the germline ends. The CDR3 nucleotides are TGCGCCAGCAGCCAAGTCAGCGGTGGAGGAGATACGCAGTATTTT. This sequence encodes CASSQVSGGGDTQYF.

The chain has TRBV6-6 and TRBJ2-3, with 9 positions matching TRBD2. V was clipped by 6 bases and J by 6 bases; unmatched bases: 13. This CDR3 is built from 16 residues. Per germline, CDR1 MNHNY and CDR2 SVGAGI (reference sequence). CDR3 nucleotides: TGTGCCAGCAGAACCCGTAGCGGGAGCAAGAGGGATACGCAGTATTTT. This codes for CASRTRSGSKRDTQYF.

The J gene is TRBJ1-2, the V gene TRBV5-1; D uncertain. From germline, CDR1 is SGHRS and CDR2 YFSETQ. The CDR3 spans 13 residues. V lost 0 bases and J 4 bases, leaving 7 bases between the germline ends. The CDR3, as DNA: TGCGCCAGCAGCTTGGAGTCAGGCTATGGCTACACCTTC. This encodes CASSLESGYGYTF.

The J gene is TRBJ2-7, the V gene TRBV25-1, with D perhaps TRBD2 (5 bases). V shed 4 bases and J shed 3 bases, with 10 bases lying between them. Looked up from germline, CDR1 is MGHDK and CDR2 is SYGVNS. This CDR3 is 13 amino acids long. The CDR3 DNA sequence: TGTGCCAGCAGTGGAGGGCCGCTCTACGAGCAGTACTTC. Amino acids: CASSGGPLYEQYF.

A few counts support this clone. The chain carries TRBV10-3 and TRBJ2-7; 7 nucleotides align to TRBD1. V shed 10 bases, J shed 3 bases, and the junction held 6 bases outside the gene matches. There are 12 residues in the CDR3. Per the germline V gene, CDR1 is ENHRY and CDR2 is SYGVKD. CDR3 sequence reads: CASRDSHYEQYF. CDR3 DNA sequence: TGTGCCAGCCGGGACAGCCACTACGAGCAGTACTTC.

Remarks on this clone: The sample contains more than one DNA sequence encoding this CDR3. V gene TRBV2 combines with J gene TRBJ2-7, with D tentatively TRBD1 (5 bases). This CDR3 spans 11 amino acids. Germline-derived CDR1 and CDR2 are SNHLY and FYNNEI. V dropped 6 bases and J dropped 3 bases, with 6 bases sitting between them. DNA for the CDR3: TGTGCCAGCAGAGGACACTACGAGCAGTACTTC. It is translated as CASRGHYEQYF.

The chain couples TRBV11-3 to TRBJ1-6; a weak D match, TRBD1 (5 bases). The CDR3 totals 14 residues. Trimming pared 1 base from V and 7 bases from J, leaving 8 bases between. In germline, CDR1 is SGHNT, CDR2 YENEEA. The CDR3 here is CASSLGGGNSPLHF. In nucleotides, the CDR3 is TGTGCCAGCAGCTTAGGGGGGGGGAATTCACCCCTCCACTTT.

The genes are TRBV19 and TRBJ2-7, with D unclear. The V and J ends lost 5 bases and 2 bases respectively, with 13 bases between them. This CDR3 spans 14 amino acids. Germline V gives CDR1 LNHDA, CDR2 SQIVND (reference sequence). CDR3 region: CASSGPLRPYEQYF. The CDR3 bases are TGTGCCAGTAGTGGGCCATTACGTCCCTACGAGCAGTACTTC.